These T cell receptor beta chains were read from a single sample in a study of regulatory T cells in long-lasting Graves disease. TCRdb passed the multiplex PCR reads through MiXCR, listing each CDR3 protein once. Among 250,000 to 300,000 distinct CDR3 sequences, 18% were seen once, and the ten largest hold about 15%. Separately, the same data were catalogued under a study of T cells in Graves' hyperthyroidism and ophthalmopathy.

The source material was peripheral blood mononuclear cells (PBMCs), sampled at new diagnosis, from a patient treated with antithyroid drugs. Receptors originate from a woman aged 25-40 years with Graves disease. Both conserved end residues are part of each CDR3. D genes are given only for firm matches. The size field is filled for only some rows; it gives once, few, many or a size class.

cdr3_length: 12; clone_size: many; v_call: TRBV11-2; j_call: TRBJ2-7; d_call: TRBD2; cdr3_aa: CASSPGGYEQYF; cdr3_nt: TGTGCCAGCAGCCCGGGGGGCTACGAGCAGTACTTC
cdr3_length: 15; clone_size: many; v_call: TRBV7-2; j_call: TRBJ2-7; d_call: TRBD2; cdr3_aa: CASSLSPSGYYEQYF; cdr3_nt: TGTGCCAGCAGCTTATCTCCTAGCGGTTACTACGAGCAGTACTTC
cdr3_length: 13; clone_size: .; v_call: TRBV20-1; j_call: TRBJ1-1; d_call: TRBD1; cdr3_aa: CSARDRGGTEAFF; cdr3_nt: TGCAGTGCTCGGGACAGGGGGGGCACTGAAGCTTTCTTT
cdr3_length: 15; clone_size: .; v_call: TRBV20-1; j_call: TRBJ2-7; d_call: TRBD1; cdr3_aa: CSARADRGRLGEQYF; cdr3_nt: TGCAGTGCTAGAGCGGACAGGGGGCGCTTAGGCGAGCAGTACTTC
cdr3_length: 11; clone_size: many; v_call: TRBV28; j_call: TRBJ1-2; d_call: .; cdr3_aa: CASTSGYGYTF; cdr3_nt: TGTGCCAGCACCTCAGGCTATGGCTACACCTTC
cdr3_length: 13; clone_size: .; v_call: TRBV7-6; j_call: TRBJ2-1; d_call: .; cdr3_aa: CASSLVANGGQFF; cdr3_nt: TGTGCCAGCAGCTTAGTGGCTAACGGGGGGCAGTTCTTC
cdr3_length: 16; clone_size: many; v_call: TRBV6-1; j_call: TRBJ2-5; d_call: .; cdr3_aa: CASRTHRGGYQETQYF; cdr3_nt: TGTGCCAGCAGAACCCATCGGGGCGGGTACCAAGAGACCCAGTACTTC
cdr3_length: 12; clone_size: many; v_call: TRBV20-1; j_call: TRBJ1-4; d_call: .; cdr3_aa: CSAREVRRKLFF; cdr3_nt: TGCAGTGCTAGAGAAGTTAGGCGGAAACTGTTTTTT
cdr3_length: 18; clone_size: few; v_call: TRBV7-2; j_call: TRBJ1-1; d_call: TRBD1; cdr3_aa: CASSPAIPGQGAGTEAFF; cdr3_nt: TGTGCCAGCAGCCCCGCCATCCCGGGACAGGGGGCGGGTACTGAAGCTTTCTTT
cdr3_length: 15; clone_size: .; v_call: TRBV20-1; j_call: TRBJ2-3; d_call: TRBD1; cdr3_aa: CSVRDSHEGTDTQYF; cdr3_nt: TGCAGTGTCCGGGACAGCCATGAGGGCACAGATACGCAGTATTTT
cdr3_length: 16; clone_size: many; v_call: TRBV11-3; j_call: TRBJ2-2; d_call: .; cdr3_aa: CASSGGRGDGTGELFF; cdr3_nt: TGTGCCAGCAGCGGAGGGCGCGGGGATGGTACCGGGGAGCTGTTTTTT
cdr3_length: 20; clone_size: many; v_call: TRBV7-9; j_call: TRBJ1-3; d_call: TRBD1; cdr3_aa: CASSLVTAIWGQGSGNTIYF; cdr3_nt: TGTGCCAGCAGCTTAGTGACCGCCATCTGGGGACAGGGCTCTGGAAACACCATATATTTT
cdr3_length: 16; clone_size: many; v_call: TRBV20-1; j_call: TRBJ2-3; d_call: TRBD2; cdr3_aa: CSARDFGAGGGDTQYF; cdr3_nt: TGCAGTGCTAGAGATTTTGGAGCGGGGGGGGGAGATACGCAGTATTTT
cdr3_length: 15; clone_size: many; v_call: TRBV7-2; j_call: TRBJ2-1; d_call: .; cdr3_aa: CASSQAGSSYNEQFF; cdr3_nt: TGCGCCAGCAGCCAAGCCGGTTCTTCCTACAATGAGCAGTTCTTC
cdr3_length: 14; clone_size: .; v_call: TRBV6-5; j_call: TRBJ2-5; d_call: .; cdr3_aa: CASSYVGLQETQYF; cdr3_nt: TGTGCCAGCAGTTACGTAGGTCTCCAAGAGACCCAGTACTTC
cdr3_length: 14; clone_size: many; v_call: TRBV29-1; j_call: TRBJ1-4; d_call: TRBD1; cdr3_aa: CSVEDPQGVEKLFF; cdr3_nt: TGCAGCGTTGAAGATCCCCAGGGGGTGGAAAAACTGTTTTTT
cdr3_length: 14; clone_size: few; v_call: TRBV19; j_call: TRBJ1-4; d_call: .; cdr3_aa: CASSSGGGSEKLFF; cdr3_nt: TGTGCCAGCAGTTCCGGTGGGGGCAGTGAAAAACTGTTTTTT
cdr3_length: 13; clone_size: many; v_call: TRBV27; j_call: TRBJ2-7; d_call: .; cdr3_aa: CASRSADSYEQYF; cdr3_nt: TGTGCCAGCAGAAGCGCCGACTCCTACGAGCAGTACTTC
cdr3_length: 12; clone_size: .; v_call: TRBV6-2/TRBV6-3; j_call: TRBJ1-2; d_call: .; cdr3_aa: CASSGANYGYTF; cdr3_nt: TGTGCCAGCAGTGGGGCAAACTATGGCTACACCTTC
cdr3_length: 16; clone_size: once; v_call: TRBV4-1; j_call: TRBJ2-2; d_call: TRBD1; cdr3_aa: CASRGQGAPNTGELFF; cdr3_nt: TGCGCCAGCAGGGGACAGGGGGCCCCGAACACCGGGGAGCTGTTTTTT
cdr3_length: 17; clone_size: .; v_call: TRBV28; j_call: TRBJ1-1; d_call: .; cdr3_aa: CASSQPGRQPMNTEAFF; cdr3_nt: TGTGCCAGCAGTCAACCAGGGCGTCAGCCCATGAACACTGAAGCTTTCTTT
cdr3_length: 13; clone_size: many; v_call: TRBV2; j_call: TRBJ1-1; d_call: TRBD1; cdr3_aa: CASRTATGVEAFF; cdr3_nt: TGTGCCAGCAGGACAGCGACAGGGGTTGAAGCTTTCTTT
cdr3_length: 16; clone_size: many; v_call: TRBV6-1; j_call: TRBJ2-3; d_call: .; cdr3_aa: CATSDPRRGLGDTQYF; cdr3_nt: TGTGCCACCAGTGACCCCCGGAGGGGTTTGGGAGATACGCAGTATTTT
cdr3_length: 14; clone_size: many; v_call: TRBV11-1; j_call: TRBJ2-1; d_call: .; cdr3_aa: CASSLSRPYNEQFF; cdr3_nt: TGTGCCAGCAGCTTATCAAGACCCTACAATGAGCAGTTCTTC
cdr3_length: 16; clone_size: many; v_call: TRBV9; j_call: TRBJ1-4; d_call: TRBD1; cdr3_aa: CASSVAPTGAREKLFF; cdr3_nt: TGTGCCAGCAGCGTAGCCCCGACAGGGGCAAGAGAAAAACTGTTTTTT
cdr3_length: 18; clone_size: few; v_call: TRBV4-2; j_call: TRBJ2-3; d_call: TRBD2; cdr3_aa: CASSRLSFGGGYTDTQYF; cdr3_nt: TGTGCCAGCAGCCGGCTTTCGTTCGGCGGGGGATACACAGATACGCAGTATTTT
cdr3_length: 16; clone_size: few; v_call: TRBV4-1; j_call: TRBJ2-2; d_call: .; cdr3_aa: CASSHSDGGPTGELFF; cdr3_nt: TGCGCCAGCAGCCACTCCGACGGGGGACCCACCGGGGAGCTGTTTTTT
cdr3_length: 12; clone_size: many; v_call: TRBV20-1; j_call: TRBJ2-5; d_call: TRBD2; cdr3_aa: CSWGGSQETQYF; cdr3_nt: TGCAGTTGGGGGGGGTCCCAAGAGACCCAGTACTTC
cdr3_length: 13; clone_size: few; v_call: TRBV10-1; j_call: TRBJ2-7; d_call: .; cdr3_aa: CASSPGRTYEQYF; cdr3_nt: TGCGCCAGCAGCCCGGGACGGACATACGAGCAGTACTTC
cdr3_length: 13; clone_size: many; v_call: TRBV9; j_call: TRBJ1-1; d_call: .; cdr3_aa: CASSPGRNTEAFF; cdr3_nt: TGTGCCAGCAGCCCCGGGAGGAACACTGAAGCTTTCTTT
cdr3_length: 12; clone_size: .; v_call: TRBV28; j_call: TRBJ2-1; d_call: .; cdr3_aa: CASSSSSNEQFF; cdr3_nt: TGTGCCAGCAGTTCATCAAGCAATGAGCAGTTCTTC
cdr3_length: 14; clone_size: many; v_call: TRBV27; j_call: TRBJ2-7; d_call: .; cdr3_aa: CASSYGQDPYEQYF; cdr3_nt: TGTGCCAGCAGTTACGGGCAGGACCCCTACGAGCAGTACTTC
cdr3_length: 14; clone_size: many; v_call: TRBV20-1; j_call: TRBJ2-5; d_call: .; cdr3_aa: CSASSQGFLETQYF; cdr3_nt: TGCAGTGCTAGTTCCCAGGGGTTTCTAGAGACCCAGTACTTC
cdr3_length: 15; clone_size: .; v_call: TRBV28; j_call: TRBJ1-2; d_call: .; cdr3_aa: CASSFLSDTDYGYTF; cdr3_nt: TGTGCCAGCAGTTTTCTGTCAGACACCGACTATGGCTACACCTTC
cdr3_length: 14; clone_size: many; v_call: TRBV7-2; j_call: TRBJ1-6; d_call: TRBD1; cdr3_aa: CASSETGASSPLHF; cdr3_nt: TGTGCCAGCAGTGAGACAGGGGCGAGTTCACCCCTCCACTTT
cdr3_length: 16; clone_size: many; v_call: TRBV12-3/TRBV12-4; j_call: TRBJ1-5; d_call: .; cdr3_aa: CASSLAGGSGNQPQHF; cdr3_nt: TGTGCCAGCAGTTTGGCCGGTGGGTCAGGCAATCAGCCCCAGCATTTT
cdr3_length: 13; clone_size: many; v_call: TRBV15; j_call: TRBJ1-4; d_call: .; cdr3_aa: CATSPDINEKLFF; cdr3_nt: TGTGCCACCAGCCCAGACATTAATGAAAAACTGTTTTTT
cdr3_length: 16; clone_size: .; v_call: TRBV11-1; j_call: TRBJ1-1; d_call: .; cdr3_aa: CASSLDRVEENTEAFF; cdr3_nt: TGTGCCAGCAGCTTAGATAGGGTGGAGGAGAACACTGAAGCTTTCTTT
cdr3_length: 12; clone_size: many; v_call: TRBV29-1; j_call: TRBJ2-5; d_call: TRBD1; cdr3_aa: CSVLTGQETQYF; cdr3_nt: TGCAGCGTCCTGACAGGGCAAGAGACCCAGTACTTC
cdr3_length: 14; clone_size: many; v_call: TRBV20-1; j_call: TRBJ1-1; d_call: .; cdr3_aa: CSAREGRVNTEAFF; cdr3_nt: TGCAGTGCTAGAGAGGGCAGGGTGAACACTGAAGCTTTCTTT
cdr3_length: 16; clone_size: many; v_call: TRBV11-2; j_call: TRBJ1-2; d_call: .; cdr3_aa: CASSFGPTTTRNGYTF; cdr3_nt: TGTGCCAGCAGCTTTGGGCCCACCACCACGCGGAATGGCTACACCTTC
cdr3_length: 13; clone_size: many; v_call: TRBV20-1; j_call: TRBJ1-1; d_call: .; cdr3_aa: CSARRGPNTEAFF; cdr3_nt: TGCAGTGCTAGAAGGGGTCCGAACACTGAAGCTTTCTTT
cdr3_length: 14; clone_size: many; v_call: TRBV4-1; j_call: TRBJ2-1; d_call: .; cdr3_aa: CASSYSRTGNEQFF; cdr3_nt: TGCGCCAGCAGTTATAGTCGTACCGGGAATGAGCAGTTCTTC
cdr3_length: 16; clone_size: many; v_call: TRBV20-1; j_call: TRBJ1-1; d_call: .; cdr3_aa: CSAREGLGVSNTEAFF; cdr3_nt: TGCAGTGCTAGAGAGGGCCTCGGAGTTTCGAACACTGAAGCTTTCTTT
cdr3_length: 18; clone_size: many; v_call: TRBV20-1; j_call: TRBJ2-3; d_call: .; cdr3_aa: CSARDPRVVAETTDTQYF; cdr3_nt: TGCAGTGCTAGAGACCCTAGGGTAGTAGCGGAGACCACAGATACGCAGTATTTT
cdr3_length: 16; clone_size: many; v_call: TRBV7-7; j_call: TRBJ2-1; d_call: TRBD2; cdr3_aa: CASSPTSDSSYNEQFF; cdr3_nt: TGTGCTAGCAGTCCGACTAGCGATAGCTCCTACAATGAGCAGTTCTTC